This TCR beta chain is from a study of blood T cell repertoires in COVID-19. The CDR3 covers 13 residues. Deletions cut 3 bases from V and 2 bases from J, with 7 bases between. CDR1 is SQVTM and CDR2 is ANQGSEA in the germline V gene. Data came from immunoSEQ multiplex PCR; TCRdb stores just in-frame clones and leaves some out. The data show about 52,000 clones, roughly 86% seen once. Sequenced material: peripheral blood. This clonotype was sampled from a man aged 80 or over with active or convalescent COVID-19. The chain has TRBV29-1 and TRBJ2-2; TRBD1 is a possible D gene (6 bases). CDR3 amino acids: CSVETGNTGELFF. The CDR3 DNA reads TGCAGCGTTGAGACAGGCAACACCGGGGAGCTGTTTTTT.